This TCR beta chain derives from a study of T cell responses to AZD1222 COVID-19 vaccine. Study observations and caveats: The study found Spike-specific TCR breadth and depth rose after two AZD1222 doses. At baseline, just 6 or 7 AZD1222 recipients tested seropositive. Clonal diversity was possibly underestimated, and the donors were mostly white British, with more females.

Regarding this clone: Its matching antigen is unknown.

Clones were read by immunoSEQ multiplex PCR, and TCRdb kept only the in-frame ones, dropping some. This sample has 100,000 or so clones, with 80% to 90% found just once. This CDR3 is built from 15 residues. V was clipped by 3 bases and J by 7 bases, with 15 bases between them. The germline V gene has CDR1 MNHEY and CDR2 SMNVEV (reference sequence). The receptor was isolated from an adult in good health. The chain links TRBV27 to TRBJ1-4; weak D call: TRBD1 (5 bases). The sample was peripheral blood, taken on day 0 of MenACWY control vaccination. DNA of the CDR3: TGTGCCAGCAGTTTTGGGGCCAGGGTGGGTGAAAAACTGTTTTTT. It specifies CASSFGARVGEKLFF. The full variable domain, with the rest looked up from reference TRBV27 and TRBJ1-4, is EAQVTQNPRYLITVTGKKLTVTCSQNMNHEYMSWYRQDPGLGLRQIYYSMNVEVTDKGDVPEGYKVSRKEKRNFPLILESPSPNQTSLYFCASSFGARVGEKLFFGSGTQLSVL.